Listed below are T cell receptor beta chains from one sample, sequenced in a study of T cell clonotyping in hematopoietic cell transplantation. Method: immunoSEQ multiplex PCR; TCRdb's copy keeps in-frame clones and lacks some. Of some 13,000 clones listed, roughly 88% are singletons. The sequencing used peripheral blood mononuclear cells, collected before stem cell transplant. These receptors all stem from a man between 60 and 75 years old with acute myeloid leukemia. Some clones in this sample may be carry-over from other donors' samples. CDR3s include the opening cysteine and the closing phenylalanine or tryptophan. Each record gives: D gene, clone size, V gene, J gene, CDR3 protein, CDR3 DNA. D genes are given only for firm matches. The size of a clone is reported for some rows only, either as once, few or many, or as a class for expanded clones.

>NA|NA|TRBV5-1|TRBJ1-4
CASSGGLFEEKLFF
TGCGCCAGCAGCGGGGGGTTGTTTGAGGAAAAACTGTTTTTT
>NA|NA|TRBV30|TRBJ1-5
CAWSVRAGGNQPQHF
TGTGCCTGGAGTGTACGGGCAGGGGGCAATCAGCCCCAGCATTTT
>TRBD2|NA|TRBV2|TRBJ2-5
CASSPPKAGAQVQYF
TGTGCCAGCAGTCCCCCCAAAGCGGGGGCCCAAGTTCAGTACTTC
>NA|NA|TRBV5-4|TRBJ1-6
CASSLGAGTGQSPLHF
TGTGCCAGCAGCTTGGGGGCGGGGACCGGCCAGTCACCCCTCCACTTT
>NA|NA|TRBV30|TRBJ1-6
CAWVDTGSSYNSPLHF
TGTGCCTGGGTCGATACAGGGAGCTCCTATAATTCACCCCTCCACTTT
>NA|NA|TRBV5-1|TRBJ1-2
CASSLQGRNGYTF
TGCGCCAGCAGCTTGCAGGGGAGGAATGGCTACACCTTC
>NA|medium-sized|TRBV7-6|TRBJ2-6
CASSLGAGSGANVLTF
TGTGCCAGCAGCTTAGGGGCAGGCTCTGGGGCCAACGTCCTGACTTTC
>NA|NA|TRBV7-6|TRBJ1-1
CASTYSSGANTEAFF
TGTGCCAGCACTTACAGTTCTGGGGCCAACACTGAAGCTTTCTTT
>NA|few|TRBV25-1|TRBJ1-2
CASPRTRHGYTF
TGTGCCAGCCCCCGGACACGCCATGGCTACACCTTC
>NA|NA|TRBV29-1|TRBJ2-1
CSSKGGGLEQFF
TGCAGCTCCAAAGGGGGGGGATTGGAGCAGTTCTTC
>NA|NA|TRBV6-5|TRBJ1-6
CASSYQGFGNSPLHF
TGTGCCAGCAGTTACCAAGGCTTTGGAAACTCACCCCTCCACTTT
>NA|NA|TRBV2|TRBJ1-2
CASSPGSSYGYTF
TGTGCCAGCAGTCCGGGAAGCTCGTATGGCTACACCTTC
>TRBD1|NA|TRBV5-4|TRBJ1-1
CASSYEGARTEAFF
TGTGCCAGCAGCTACGAGGGGGCGCGGACTGAAGCTTTCTTT
>TRBD1|NA|TRBV6-5|TRBJ1-1
CASSMDRVKTEAFF
TGTGCCAGCAGCATGGACAGGGTAAAAACTGAAGCTTTCTTT
>NA|NA|TRBV2|TRBJ2-7
CASTESVVYEQYF
TGTGCCAGCACAGAATCTGTAGTCTACGAGCAGTACTTC
>NA|NA|TRBV7-2|TRBJ1-3
CASSLASGYFSGNTIYF
TGTGCCAGCAGCTTAGCGTCGGGTTATTTCTCTGGAAACACCATATATTTT
>NA|NA|TRBV7-6|TRBJ1-1
CASSLSLLGGTEAFF
TGTGCCAGCAGCTTGTCCCTGTTAGGGGGCACTGAAGCTTTCTTT
>NA|NA|TRBV5-6|TRBJ2-7
CASSLASFEQYF
TGTGCCAGCAGCTTGGCCTCGTTTGAGCAGTACTTC
>TRBD1|NA|TRBV5-1|TRBJ2-2
CASSSAGGPNTGELFF
TGCGCCAGCAGCTCGGCAGGGGGACCTAACACCGGGGAGCTGTTTTTT
>NA|NA|TRBV7-9|TRBJ1-5
CASSFGGGYGNQPQHF
TGTGCCAGCAGCTTCGGGGGGGGGTATGGCAATCAGCCCCAGCATTTT
>NA|NA|TRBV11-2|TRBJ2-1
CASSLDQKGNEQFF
TGTGCCAGCAGCTTAGACCAGAAGGGCAATGAGCAGTTCTTC
>NA|NA|TRBV4-2|TRBJ1-2
CASSQDLAADNYGYTF
TGTGCCAGCAGCCAAGATCTGGCGGCAGATAACTATGGCTACACCTTC
>TRBD1|NA|TRBV5-4|TRBJ1-1
CAGKTGLNTEAFF
TGTGCCGGCAAGACAGGGTTAAACACTGAAGCTTTCTTT
>NA|NA|TRBV20-1|TRBJ1-1
CSARGRAFF
TGCAGTGCTAGAGGGCGAGCTTTCTTT
>TRBD2|once|TRBV5-1|TRBJ2-7
CASSSLAGVDYEQYF
TGCGCCAGCAGCTCCCTAGCGGGAGTCGACTACGAGCAGTACTTC